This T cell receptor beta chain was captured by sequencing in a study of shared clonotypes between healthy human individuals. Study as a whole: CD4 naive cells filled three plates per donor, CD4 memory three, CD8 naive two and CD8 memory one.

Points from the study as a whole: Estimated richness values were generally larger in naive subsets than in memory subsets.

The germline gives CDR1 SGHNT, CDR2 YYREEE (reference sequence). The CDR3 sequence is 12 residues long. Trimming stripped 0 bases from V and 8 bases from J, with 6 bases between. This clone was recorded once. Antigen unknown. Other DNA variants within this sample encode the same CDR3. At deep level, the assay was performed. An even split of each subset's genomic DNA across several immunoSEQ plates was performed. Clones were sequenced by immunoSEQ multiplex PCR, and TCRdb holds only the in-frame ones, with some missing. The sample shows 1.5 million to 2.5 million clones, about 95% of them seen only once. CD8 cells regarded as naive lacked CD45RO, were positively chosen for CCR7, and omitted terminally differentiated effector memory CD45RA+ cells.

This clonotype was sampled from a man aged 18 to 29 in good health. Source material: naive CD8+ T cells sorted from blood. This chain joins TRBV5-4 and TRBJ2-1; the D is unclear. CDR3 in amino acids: CASSLGGYEQFF. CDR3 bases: TGTGCCAGCAGCTTGGGTGGGTATGAGCAGTTCTTC.